This T cell receptor (beta chain) was found in a study of T cells in localized non-small cell lung cancer. General observations from the study: Compared with tumor, uninvolved adjacent lung displayed greater T cell clonality, ranking highest overall. A higher density of T cells in blood coincided with extended overall survival. Adjacent lung was found to contain a median roughly 58 of the top 100 tumor clones. A single tumor region was sequenced, leaving heterogeneity possible.

Points on this clone: Antigen specificity is unknown.

Profiling relied on immunoSEQ multiplex PCR, and the TCRdb table lists in-frame clones only, not all of them. The data hold some 82,000 clones, with over 60% observed a single time. Trimming shortened V by 6 bases and J by 1 base, and 12 bases separated the two germline ends. Germline V gives CDR1 LNHDA, CDR2 SQIVND (reference sequence). The CDR3 spans 14 residues. This chain uses TRBV19 with TRBJ1-1, with D possibly being TRBD1 (5 bases). The sequenced sample was PBMCs, obtained before any cancer treatment. The clonotype originates from a man between 40 and 70 years old with stage II squamous cell lung carcinoma. This chain's CDR3 is CASRSGGRNTEAFF. The CDR3 DNA reads TGTGCCAGTAGGTCTGGGGGAAGGAACACTGAAGCTTTCTTT.